The rows below give T cell receptor beta chains drawn from one sample of a study of T cells in Graves' hyperthyroidism and ophthalmopathy. TCRdb reanalysed the multiplex PCR reads using MiXCR and keeps one entry per CDR3 protein. There are fewer than 650,000 distinct CDR3 sequences in the sample; about 15% occur only once, and about 5.8% lies in the top ten. Input material: blood. Receptors were obtained from a woman under 40 with Graves' hyperthyroidism that later progressed to Graves' ophthalmopathy. Both conserved end residues are part of each CDR3. Each record gives: J gene, clone size, D gene, V gene, CDR3 protein. A D gene is named only where the DNA matches it firmly. Rows may omit the clone size; those that give it use once, few, many or a size class.

j_call: TRBJ1-2
clone_size: many
d_call: NA
v_call: TRBV4-1
cdr3_aa: CASSQDPRYAADKSFGYTF

j_call: TRBJ2-2
clone_size: few
d_call: TRBD1
v_call: TRBV10-3
cdr3_aa: CAISDLGRGQGNTGELFF

j_call: TRBJ1-1
clone_size: NA
d_call: NA
v_call: TRBV5-1
cdr3_aa: CASSSDTYTEAFF

j_call: TRBJ2-4
clone_size: NA
d_call: TRBD2
v_call: TRBV6-1
cdr3_aa: CASRGLAGEGRAKNIQYF

j_call: TRBJ2-7
clone_size: many
d_call: TRBD2
v_call: TRBV11-2
cdr3_aa: CASSLEAGGDVQYF

j_call: TRBJ2-4
clone_size: many
d_call: NA
v_call: TRBV27
cdr3_aa: CASIDKNIQYF

j_call: TRBJ2-3
clone_size: NA
d_call: TRBD2
v_call: TRBV5-1
cdr3_aa: CASSLGDLAGATDTQYF

j_call: TRBJ2-1
clone_size: NA
d_call: TRBD2
v_call: TRBV20-1
cdr3_aa: CSASTAGGRNEQFF

j_call: TRBJ1-3
clone_size: many
d_call: NA
v_call: TRBV12-3/TRBV12-4
cdr3_aa: CASSLRTASGNTIYF

j_call: TRBJ1-2
clone_size: many
d_call: NA
v_call: TRBV12-3/TRBV12-4
cdr3_aa: CASTASGQVNYGYTF

j_call: TRBJ2-3
clone_size: many
d_call: TRBD2
v_call: TRBV6-2/TRBV6-3
cdr3_aa: CASRDRLAGGTDTQYF

j_call: TRBJ1-2
clone_size: many
d_call: NA
v_call: TRBV6-2/TRBV6-3
cdr3_aa: CATWDTGDYGYTF

j_call: TRBJ1-2
clone_size: NA
d_call: TRBD1
v_call: TRBV19
cdr3_aa: CASSKSGQGRYGYTF

j_call: TRBJ2-7
clone_size: many
d_call: TRBD2
v_call: TRBV20-1
cdr3_aa: CSARGFGLAGGEQYF